This TCR beta chain came from a study of blood T cell repertoires in COVID-19. The V gene end was trimmed by 4 bases and the J gene end by 7 bases; junction bases not matched to a gene: 13. The V gene's germline CDR1 is SQVTM and CDR2 ANQGSEA. The CDR3 contains 16 residues. In the study's own analysis: Estimates of nucleated cell counts were drawn from the amplification of reference gene primers. This table comes from immunoSEQ multiplex PCR, and its TCRdb copy is limited to in-frame clones, with some not included. V and J calls and clone size are copied from that table; D and trimming were computed from the DNA. The repertoire holds about 150,000 clones, with 80% to 90% as singletons.

Sequencing was carried out using peripheral blood. V gene TRBV29-1 combines with J gene TRBJ2-1; 10 positions agree with TRBD2. This TCR was sampled from a young man with COVID-19, enrolled during active disease. This CDR3 is CSVAPLLAGLENEQFF. For the CDR3, the DNA is TGCAGCGTTGCCCCCCTACTAGCGGGATTAGAAAATGAGCAGTTCTTC.